These 25 T cell receptor beta chains came from one sample sequenced in a study of molecular identifiers for immune sequencing clone quantification (dated by TCRdb to between 2017 and 2018). The protocol used for the library was PCR. The sequencer was an Illumina HiSeq 4000. TCRdb passed the public sequencing reads through fastp at Q25 and MiXCR, retaining productive beta sequences. Rows are combined by CDR3 protein, so each entry shows the most common genes and DNA. The sample contains hundreds of thousands of distinct CDR3 sequences, over 20% of them found a single time. More than 0.8% of the sample belongs to the ten largest clones. The sample taken for sequencing was naive CD8+ T cells from blood, with Jurkat cell RNA spiked in. The cell subset or site label, as the study defines it: FACS-sorted CD8+CD4-CCR7+CD45RA+ naive T cells. These receptors all stem from a human donor in good health. Some libraries in this study had Jurkat cell RNA spiked in.

This clonotype was seen a few times. V and J are TRBV6-2 or TRBV6-3 and TRBJ2-7; perhaps D is TRBD1 or TRBD2 (5 bases each). Germline V gives CDR1 MNHEY, CDR2 SVGEGT. Trimming shortened V by 4 bases and J by 3 bases, and 10 bases separated the two germline ends. CDR3 length: 13 amino acids. The CDR3 sequence is CASSSRDGYEQYF. The CDR3, as DNA: TGTGCCAGCAGTTCCCGGGACGGCTACGAGCAGTACTTC.

Many counts were recorded for this clonotype. This chain links TRBV19 with TRBJ2-1, with 11 bases that match TRBD2. The germline gives CDR1 LNHDA, CDR2 SQIVND (reference sequence). The CDR3 runs 14 residues. The junction had 5 bases not matched to a gene; V was cut back by 5 bases and J by 8 bases. Here the CDR3 DNA reads TGTGCCAGTAGTCTATTAGCGGGAGGGGATGAGCAGTTCTTC. Encoded protein: CASSLLAGGDEQFF.

The sample holds many counts of this clonotype. V is TRBV6-2 or TRBV6-3 and J is TRBJ2-6; no clear D. Germline V gene data show CDR1 as MNHEY and CDR2 as SVGEGT. V was shortened by 6 bases and J by 2 bases, with 14 bases between the two germline ends. The CDR3 spans 16 residues. In nucleotides, the CDR3 is TGTGCCAGCAGACTGGTGCAAGTCGCTGGGGCCAACGTCCTGACTTTC. It translates to CASRLVQVAGANVLTF.

This clonotype appeared many times. As DNA, the CDR3 is TGTGCCAGCACCCGCGGGACTAGCGACACAGATACGCAGTATTTT. This sequence encodes CASTRGTSDTDTQYF. The gene calls are TRBV9 and TRBJ2-3, with 10 bases identical to TRBD2. After removal of 6 bases from V and 2 bases from J, the junction contained 6 bases not matched to a gene. The CDR3 is made up of 15 amino acids. Germline V gives CDR1 SGDLS, CDR2 YYNGEE.

About this clonotype itself: The junction and the germline gene differ at one end; a read error may be behind it. J is TRBJ2-1 and V is TRBV7-3, with 8 bases fitting TRBD2. This CDR3 has 14 residues. Germline V lookup: CDR1 SGHTA, CDR2 FQGTGA. The chain's CDR3 is CASSLIGTSNEQSF. The CDR3 bases are TGTGCCAGCAGCTTAATTGGGACTAGTAATGAGCAGTCCTTC. Using reference TRBV7-3 and TRBJ2-1 for the parts outside the CDR3, the full variable domain is GAGVSQTPSNKVTEKGKYVELRCDPISGHTALYWYRQSLGQGPEFLIYFQGTGAADDSGLPNDRFFAVRPEGSVSTLKIQRTERGDSAVYLCASSLIGTSNEQSFGPGTRLTVL.

With regard to this clonotype: A much larger clone differs from this one at a single base, so this may be a read error. The V gene is TRBV13, the J gene TRBJ1-1; 7 nucleotides align to TRBD1. Germline V gene sequence: CDR1 PRHDT, CDR2 FYEKMQ (reference sequence). The CDR3 contains 16 residues. The junction had 9 bases not matched to a gene; V was cut back by 2 bases and J by 3 bases. Written as DNA, the CDR3 is TGTGCCAGCAGCTTACAGGGGGTAAGAGTGGACACTGAAGCTTTCTTT. Translation gives CASSLQGVRVDTEAFF.

At least ten counts were recorded for this clonotype. The chain combines TRBV4-3 with TRBJ2-7; D assignment may be TRBD1 or TRBD2 (6 bases each). The V and J ends lost 3 bases and 1 base respectively, with 13 bases between them. CDR3 length: 15 amino acids. CDR1 LGHNA and CDR2 YSLEER come from the germline V gene. The CDR3 sequence is CASSQGRTASYEQYF. As DNA, the CDR3 is TGCGCCAGCAGCCAGGGGAGGACAGCTTCCTACGAGCAGTACTTC.

This clonotype showed up just once. This may be a read error: a much more frequent sequence differs by one nucleotide. This chain connects TRBV20-1 to TRBJ2-1, with a possible D match to TRBD2 (6 bases). Germline CDR1 DFQATT, CDR2 SNEGSKA (reference sequence). This CDR3 has 14 residues. CDR3 sequence: CSAAGLDSYNGQFF. The CDR3 bases are TGCAGTGCGGCGGGACTTGACTCCTACAATGGGCAGTTCTTC.

At least ten counts were recorded for this clonotype. The chain combines TRBV29-1 with TRBJ2-1; a possible D gene is TRBD2 (5 bases). This CDR3 is built from 14 residues. The germline gives CDR1 SQVTM, CDR2 ANQGSEA. V lost 3 bases and J lost 4, with 13 bases in between. The CDR3 sequence: CSVESGVVYNEQFF. The CDR3 region has the DNA TGCAGCGTTGAGTCCGGGGTCGTGTACAATGAGCAGTTCTTC.

This clonotype was seen repeatedly, ten times or more. V is TRBV9 and J is TRBJ2-7; 8 bases agree with TRBD1. The CDR3 is 16 amino acids. After removal of 4 bases from V and 2 bases from J, the junction contained 11 bases not matched to a gene. Germline V gene lookup returns CDR1 SGDLS and CDR2 YYNGEE. CDR3 bases: TGTGCCAGCAGCCCCGGGAGCGGACAGGGCACCTACGAGCAGTACTTC. It specifies CASSPGSGQGTYEQYF.

This clonotype was found many times. The chain is built from TRBV5-4 and TRBJ1-1; no clear D gene. V lost 3 bases, J lost 0 bases, and 6 bases lay in between. Germline V CDR1 and CDR2: SGHNT, YYREEE (reference sequence). The CDR3 sequence is 13 residues long. CDR3 sequence (DNA): TGTGCCAGCAGCTCGGATTTGAACACTGAAGCTTTCTTT. Translating it yields CASSSDLNTEAFF.

At least ten counts were recorded for this clonotype. The rearrangement links TRBV6-1 to TRBJ2-7, with 10 bases fitting TRBD2. The J segment lost 0 bases and the V segment lost 6 bases, leaving 14 bases of the junction unmatched. Germline assignment: CDR1 MNHNS and CDR2 SASEGT. The CDR3 runs 18 residues. CDR3 nucleotide sequence: TGTGCCAGCAGGGCCCAGTCCTACGGACTAGCGGACTCCTACGAGCAGTACTTC. This encodes CASRAQSYGLADSYEQYF.

In regard to this clonotype: The CDR3 does not close with the conserved phenylalanine or tryptophan, likely indicating a read error. J is TRBJ2-7 and V is TRBV2, with D possibly matching TRBD1 (6 bases). The CDR3 length is 15 residues. Germline V gene data show CDR1 as SNHLY and CDR2 as FYNNEI. As DNA, the CDR3 is TGTGCCAGCAGTGACTCGGGACACAACTCCTACAAGCAGTACCTC. It is translated as CASSDSGHNSYKQYL.

This chain links TRBV27 with TRBJ1-5, with TRBD1 as a possible D gene (6 bases). The germline V and J ends were trimmed by 1 base and 4 bases, with 20 bases remaining between them. Germline V CDR1 and CDR2: MNHEY, SMNVEV (reference sequence). This CDR3 has 18 residues. In DNA form, the CDR3 reads TGTGCCAGCAGTTTATTGGGCCGGGGGCGGGTGGTTAATCAGCCCCAGCATTTT. Translating it yields CASSLLGRGRVVNQPQHF.

In this sample, this clonotype turned up many times. The chain combines TRBV5-1 with TRBJ2-7; 10 positions agree with TRBD1. With 0 bases clipped from V and 6 bases from J, the junction kept 6 bases outside the gene matches. The CDR3 has 15 residues. Per germline, CDR1 SGHRS and CDR2 YFSETQ. CDR3 DNA sequence: TGCGCCAGCAGCTTGGTGGGACAGGGGTACCCCGAGCAGTACTTC. Its translation: CASSLVGQGYPEQYF.

As for this clonotype: The junction differs from germline at one of its ends, possibly a read error. The rearrangement uses TRBV12-3 or TRBV12-4 and TRBJ2-2; D is possibly TRBD2 (5 bases). This CDR3 comprises 13 residues. The chain's CDR3 is CASSLYRTGELSF. The CDR3 DNA reads as TGTGCCAGCAGTTTATATCGGACCGGGGAGCTGTCTTTT.

The chain recombines TRBV27 with TRBJ2-5; D may be TRBD2 (5 bases). CDR1 and CDR2 (germline): MNHEY, SMNVEV (reference sequence). The CDR3 is made up of 13 amino acids. V was pared by 4 bases and J by 4 bases, with 10 bases between. The CDR3 sequence is CASSSRVGETQYF. The CDR3 DNA follows: TGTGCCAGCAGTTCGCGGGTAGGAGAGACCCAGTACTTC.

This clonotype was seen repeatedly, ten times or more. V gene TRBV11-2 combines with J gene TRBJ1-1, with TRBD1 as a possible D gene (6 bases). The germline gives CDR1 SGHAT, CDR2 FQNNGV. The CDR3 spans 15 residues. Trimming shortened V by 2 bases and J by 3 bases, and 13 bases separated the two germline ends. In DNA form, the CDR3 reads TGTGCCAGCAGCTTATTAAGGGACAAACACACTGAAGCTTTCTTT. It yields the protein CASSLLRDKHTEAFF.

The rearrangement links TRBV21-1 to TRBJ2-3. TRBV21-1 is noted as a pseudogene. This CDR3 is 15 amino acids long. The CDR3 spells CASSKVRALTDTQYF. In DNA, the CDR3 is TGTGCCAGCAGCAAAGTACGAGCACTCACAGATACGCAGTATTTT.

This clonotype was seen ten or more times. V usage is TRBV2 and J usage is TRBJ1-5; 8 bases are a match to TRBD1. The CDR3 spans 14 residues. V shed 8 bases, J shed 3 bases, and the junction held 6 bases outside the gene matches. Germline CDR1 is SNHLY and CDR2 is FYNNEI. CDR3 region: CASLDRVDNQPQHF. The CDR3 DNA follows: TGTGCCAGCTTGGACAGGGTGGACAATCAGCCCCAGCATTTT.

This clonotype has a count of ten or more. V usage is TRBV20-1 and J usage is TRBJ2-7; D may be TRBD2 (5 bases). Germline V gives CDR1 DFQATT, CDR2 SNEGSKA (reference sequence). The CDR3 covers 14 residues. Trimming removed 6 bases at V and 0 bases at J, with 15 bases between. The CDR3 protein is CSAAPSLSSYEQYF. CDR3 coding DNA: TGCAGTGCAGCCCCTAGCTTGAGCTCCTACGAGCAGTACTTC.

This clonotype was detected a few times. This sequence joins TRBV20-1 and TRBJ2-1; D not resolved. V lost 5 bases and J lost 16, with 12 bases in between. This CDR3 comprises 9 residues. Germline CDR1 and CDR2: DFQATT and SNEGSKA (reference sequence). The CDR3 region is CSAGLVGFF. CDR3 sequence (DNA): TGCAGTGCTGGTCTAGTCGGATTCTTC.

This sequence joins TRBV4-3 and TRBJ2-3; possible D gene TRBD2, 6 bases. The CDR3 runs 14 residues. Deletions cut 0 bases from V and 4 bases from J, with 8 bases between. Germline CDR1 and CDR2: LGHNA and YSLEER. The CDR3 sequence is CASSQDGSADTQYF. The CDR3 DNA reads as TGCGCCAGCAGCCAAGACGGGAGCGCAGATACGCAGTATTTT.

Many counts were recorded for this clonotype. V and J are TRBV28 and TRBJ1-1, with a tentative D call TRBD1 (5 bases). The germline V and J ends were trimmed by 3 bases and 7 bases, with 18 bases remaining between them. The CDR3 is 15 residues long. The germline V gene has CDR1 MDHEN and CDR2 SYDVKM. CDR3 sequence: CASSLIVRGGNEAFF. The CDR3 coding sequence is TGTGCCAGCAGTTTGATCGTTCGGGGGGGTAATGAAGCTTTCTTT.

In this sample, this clonotype turned up many times. The J gene is TRBJ2-3, the V gene TRBV7-9, with 10 bases that match TRBD1. The CDR3 runs 17 residues. CDR1 is SEHNR and CDR2 is FQNEAQ in the germline V gene (reference sequence). J lost 2 bases, V lost 4 bases, and 9 bases had no gene match. CDR3: CASSSLFGTGATDTQYF. CDR3 DNA: TGTGCCAGCAGCTCGTTATTTGGGACAGGGGCCACAGATACGCAGTATTTT.